This T cell receptor (beta chain) was observed in a study of graft-versus-host responses after intestinal transplantation (dated by TCRdb to about 2021). For the study in its entirety: Recipients received multivisceral, liver-intestinal, or isolated intestinal transplants. The cohort enrolled 20 to 25 intestinal transplant recipients including one retransplant, and a few patients lacking pretransplant specimens were excluded. Rather than being sequenced by the commercial service, samples from a few later patients were sequenced in-house on an Illumina MiSeq and processed with MiXCR. After intestinal transplantation, graft-versus-host and host-versus-graft alloreactive T cell clones were followed in the graft, circulation and bone marrow using bulk TCR-beta CDR3 sequencing. A peak of at least 4% donor T cells among recipient peripheral blood mononuclear cells was the definition used for donor T cell macrochimerism. To identify alloreactive clones, pre-transplant mixed lymphocyte reaction products were sequenced and then compared with unstimulated pre-transplant donor and recipient T cells. All recipients received anti-thymocyte globulin induction followed by maintenance tacrolimus and steroids for two to four years. Here is what the overall study found, with its caveats: Early after transplant, peak levels of circulating GvH clones were found to be associated with declines in HvG clones. The conclusions were limited by the relatively low number and heterogeneity of the intestinal transplant patients. In patients with donor T cell macrochimerism, the allografts had high GvH to HvG T cell clonal ratios. GvH clones were found in recipient bone marrow, and some of the GvH clones appeared earlier in ileal mucosa or blood, which is consistent with an intestinal mucosal origin.

The library was made by the immunoSEQ multiplex PCR assay. For most patients, genomic DNA was isolated using the Qiagen DNeasy Blood and Tissue Kit and was shipped frozen to Adaptive Biotechnologies for TCR sequencing. High-throughput TCR-beta CDR3 sequencing of genomic DNA from most patients was performed by Adaptive Biotechnologies. The paper's processing steps were these. TCR sequencing data were retrieved from Adaptive's ImmunoSEQ software for more than 15 patients, whereas a few other patients were processed with MiXCR and VDJtools. To correct CD4 versus CD8 sorting errors, sequences present in both subsets at a frequency ratio below 5:1 were removed. CDR3 nucleotide sequences shared between donor and recipient were removed because the origin of such sequences could not be assigned. Alloreactive clones required at least 2-fold expansion over unstimulated cells and minimum CFSE-low frequency of 0.002% (template counts) or 0.001% (read counts). Mappable clones were those detected in sequenced pre-transplant spleen, lymph node, or MLR CFSE-low populations of the donor or recipient. The cumulative frequency of alloreactive clones was calculated as a percentage of all sequences, weighted by copy number. TCRdb took this table from immuneACCESS and kept in-frame rearrangements with V and J called. Such tables lack part of the clones; where checked against another copy, unresolved V genes explain under half of the gap, and the rest is unexplained. V and J calls and clone size are as listed in that table; D and trimming were resolved from the DNA. The sample contains roughly 120,000 clones, just under 95% of them found a single time. Roughly 0.5% of the sample is in the top ten clones.

V lost 4 bases and J lost 3 bases; the stretch between them is 16 bases long. The CDR3, cysteine through phenylalanine, is 15 amino acids long. The CDR3 DNA has 45 bases and is translated from base 1. CDR1 MGHRA and CDR2 YSYEKL were looked up in the germline V gene. This specimen's time point label, per the study, means: cells obtained before transplantation from donor or recipient. CD3+CD4+ and CD3+CD8+ populations were FACS-sorted from unstimulated pre-transplant donor and recipient cells taken from spleen or lymph nodes. Of note for this clone: It has no known antigen specificity. No base qualities exist here, and no much larger clone lies one base off it.

The chain employs TRBV4-1 and TRBJ2-7; the D gene is perhaps TRBD2, from 6 matching bases. This clonotype was obtained from a human donor who received an intestinal transplant. The source material was unstimulated CD8+ T cells sorted from spleen or lymph node cells, sampled before intestinal transplant. The bases are TGCGCCAGCAGCCCGGGCGCGGGGACTGGCTACGAGCAGTACTTC. Protein translation: CASSPGAGTGYEQYF.